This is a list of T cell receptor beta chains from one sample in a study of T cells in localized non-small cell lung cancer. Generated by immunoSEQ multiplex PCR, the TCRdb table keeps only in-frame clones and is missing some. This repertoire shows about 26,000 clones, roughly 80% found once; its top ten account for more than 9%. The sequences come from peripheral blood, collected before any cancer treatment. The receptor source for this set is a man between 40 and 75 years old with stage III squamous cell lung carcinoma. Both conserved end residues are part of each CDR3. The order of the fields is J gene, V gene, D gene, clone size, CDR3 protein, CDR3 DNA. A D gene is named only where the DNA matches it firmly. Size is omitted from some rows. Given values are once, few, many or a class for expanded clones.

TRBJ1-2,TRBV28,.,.,CASSSPDILRYGYTF,TGTGCCAGCAGTTCCCCGGACATTTTACGGTATGGCTACACCTTC
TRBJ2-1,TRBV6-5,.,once,CASTPSTSNEQFF,TGTGCCAGCACACCTTCCACAAGCAATGAGCAGTTCTTC
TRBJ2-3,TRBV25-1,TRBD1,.,CASSEDRGPTDTQYF,TGTGCCAGCAGTGAAGACAGGGGTCCTACAGATACGCAGTATTTT
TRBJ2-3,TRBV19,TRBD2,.,CASSLYKLAGDADTQYF,TGTGCCAGTAGTTTGTACAAACTAGCGGGAGATGCAGATACGCAGTATTTT
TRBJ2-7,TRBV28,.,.,CASSVLLEQYF,TGTGCCAGCAGTGTGTTATTGGAGCAGTACTTC
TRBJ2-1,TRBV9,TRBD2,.,CASSVLPGTSGSYEQFF,TGTGCCAGCAGCGTCCTACCCGGGACTAGCGGGAGTTATGAGCAGTTCTTC
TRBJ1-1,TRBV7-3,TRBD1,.,CASSPGTGSTEAFF,TGTGCCAGCAGCCCGGGGACAGGGAGCACTGAAGCTTTCTTT
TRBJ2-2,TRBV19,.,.,CASSIQGNGELFF,TGTGCCAGTAGTATCCAGGGGAACGGGGAGCTGTTTTTT
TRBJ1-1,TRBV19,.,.,CASSIPGSAEAFF,TGTGCCAGTAGTATACCGGGTTCAGCTGAAGCTTTCTTT
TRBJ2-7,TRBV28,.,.,CASSLESGNHEQYF,TGTGCCAGCAGTTTAGAGTCGGGTAACCACGAGCAGTACTTC
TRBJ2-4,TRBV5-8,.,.,CASSGGLRSANIQYF,TGTGCCAGCAGCGGTGGACTAAGGAGCGCAAACATTCAGTACTTC
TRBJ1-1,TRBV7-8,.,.,CASSLGLKNTEAFF,TGTGCCAGCAGCTTGGGACTGAAGAACACTGAAGCTTTCTTT
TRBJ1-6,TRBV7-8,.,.,CASSLDGGPLHF,TGTGCCAGCAGCTTAGATGGGGGACCCCTCCACTTT
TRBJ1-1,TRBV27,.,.,CASSLGVGTEAFF,TGTGCCAGCTCACTGGGAGTGGGCACTGAAGCTTTCTTT
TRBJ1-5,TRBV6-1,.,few,CASSERARDWAQHF,TGTGCCAGCAGTGAAAGGGCACGGGATTGGGCCCAGCATTTT
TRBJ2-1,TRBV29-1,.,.,CSVSSGGYNEQFF,TGCAGCGTTAGTAGCGGAGGCTACAATGAGCAGTTCTTC
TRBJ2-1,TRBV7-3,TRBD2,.,CASSPTSGYYNEQFF,TGTGCCAGCAGTCCGACTAGCGGGTATTACAATGAGCAGTTCTTC
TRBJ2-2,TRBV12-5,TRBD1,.,CASGLRQGHDTGELFF,TGTGCTAGTGGCCTTAGACAGGGGCACGACACCGGGGAGCTGTTTTTT
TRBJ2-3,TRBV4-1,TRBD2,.,CASSQDASGGARDTQYF,TGCGCCAGCAGCCAAGACGCCAGCGGGGGGGCAAGAGATACGCAGTATTTT
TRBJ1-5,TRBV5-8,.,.,CASTPWGVGGNQPQHF,TGTGCCAGCACCCCCTGGGGGGTTGGGGGCAATCAGCCCCAGCATTTT
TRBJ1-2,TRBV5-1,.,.,CASSLQGSGDGYTF,TGCGCCAGCAGCCTACAGGGTTCTGGGGATGGCTACACCTTC
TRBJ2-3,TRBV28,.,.,CASVSPDTQYF,TGTGCCAGCGTGAGTCCAGATACGCAGTATTTT
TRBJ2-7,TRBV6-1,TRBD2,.,CASSELYMLGLAGSLEQYF,TGTGCCAGCAGTGAACTTTATATGTTAGGACTAGCGGGATCACTCGAGCAGTACTTC
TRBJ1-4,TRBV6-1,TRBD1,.,CASYPGQVNEKLFF,TGTGCCAGCTATCCGGGACAGGTTAATGAAAAACTGTTTTTT
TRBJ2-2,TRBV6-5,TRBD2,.,CASSLSGGANTGELFF,TGTGCCAGCAGTTTGAGCGGGGGGGCCAACACCGGGGAGCTGTTTTTT
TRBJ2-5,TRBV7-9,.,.,CASSLISGAGTQYF,TGTGCCAGCAGCTTAATATCAGGGGCTGGGACCCAGTACTTC
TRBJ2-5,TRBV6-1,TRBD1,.,CAGSDRVPPETQYF,TGTGCCGGCAGTGACAGGGTCCCTCCAGAGACCCAGTACTTC
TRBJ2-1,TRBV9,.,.,CASSVRPTREQFF,TGTGCCAGCAGCGTTAGACCCACCCGTGAGCAGTTCTTC
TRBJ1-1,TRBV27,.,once,CASSFWMNTEAFF,TGTGCCAGCAGCTTCTGGATGAACACTGAAGCTTTCTTT
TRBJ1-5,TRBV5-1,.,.,CASSLGSRDGNQPQHF,TGCGCCAGCAGCTTGGGGTCCAGGGATGGGAATCAGCCCCAGCATTTT
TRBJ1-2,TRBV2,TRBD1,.,CASSGQGNVGYTF,TGTGCCAGCAGTGGACAGGGAAATGTCGGCTACACCTTC
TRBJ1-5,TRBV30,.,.,CAWSTVENQPQHF,TGTGCCTGGTCTACAGTAGAGAATCAGCCCCAGCATTTT
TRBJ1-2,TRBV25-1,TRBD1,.,CASRGTGQGNYGYTF,TGTGCCAGCAGAGGAACGGGACAGGGGAACTATGGCTACACCTTC
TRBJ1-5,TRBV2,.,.,CASSEALRVPPQHF,TGTGCCAGCAGTGAAGCGCTTCGGGTGCCCCCCCAGCATTTT
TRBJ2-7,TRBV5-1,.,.,CASSLTDVEQYF,TGCGCCAGCAGCTTGACCGACGTCGAGCAGTACTTC
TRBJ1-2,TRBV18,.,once,CASSPTDPPFFF,TGTGCCAGCTCACCGACGGATCCCCCTTTTTTCTTC
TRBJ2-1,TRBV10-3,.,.,CAISGRRSNEQFF,TGTGCCATCAGTGGGCGGCGGAGTAATGAGCAGTTCTTC
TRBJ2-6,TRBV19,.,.,CASSSGANVLTF,TGTGCCAGCTCTTCTGGGGCCAACGTCCTGACTTTC
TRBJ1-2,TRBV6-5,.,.,CASSQDRGNYGYTF,TGTGCCAGCAGCCAGGACAGAGGCAACTATGGCTACACCTTC
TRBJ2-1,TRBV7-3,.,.,CASSRRDTGNEQFF,TGTGCCAGCAGCCGCCGGGACACCGGGAATGAGCAGTTCTTC
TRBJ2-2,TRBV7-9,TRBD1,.,CASSLRGQVTGELFF,TGTGCCAGCAGCTTACGCGGACAGGTTACCGGGGAGCTGTTTTTT
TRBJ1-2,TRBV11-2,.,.,CASSLSRGTNYGYTF,TGTGCCAGCAGCTTATCAAGGGGTACTAACTATGGCTACACCTTC
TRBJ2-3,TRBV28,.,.,CASSPLATRPTDTQYF,TGTGCCAGCAGTCCCCTAGCGACACGACCCACAGATACGCAGTATTTT
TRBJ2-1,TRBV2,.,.,CASRWAEQYNEQFF,TGTGCCAGCAGGTGGGCGGAGCAATACAATGAGCAGTTCTTC
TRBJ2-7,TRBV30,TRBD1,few,CASEEDRGYEQYF,TGTGCCTCCGAGGAGGACAGGGGTTACGAGCAGTACTTC
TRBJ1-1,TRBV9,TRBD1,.,CASSVEYSGGVDTEAFF,TGTGCCAGCAGCGTAGAGTACTCAGGGGGCGTAGACACTGAAGCTTTCTTT
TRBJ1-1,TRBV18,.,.,CASSPTRVQAEAFF,TGTGCCAGCTCACCAACAAGGGTTCAGGCTGAAGCTTTCTTT
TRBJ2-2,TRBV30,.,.,CAWSKSGPFGELFF,TGTGCCTGGAGTAAAAGCGGCCCTTTCGGGGAGCTGTTTTTT
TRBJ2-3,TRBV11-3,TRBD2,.,CASSFSGGTKDTQYF,TGTGCCAGCAGCTTTAGCGGGGGGACGAAAGATACGCAGTATTTT
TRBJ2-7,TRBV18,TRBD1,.,CASTPGQSSYEQYF,TGTGCCAGTACACCGGGACAGTCCTCCTACGAGCAGTACTTC
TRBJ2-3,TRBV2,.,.,CASTSTGEPTDTQYF,TGTGCCAGCACCTCAACGGGAGAGCCCACAGATACGCAGTATTTT
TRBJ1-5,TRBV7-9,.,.,CATSGQVGDSNQPQHF,TGTGCCACCAGTGGCCAGGTCGGGGATAGCAATCAGCCCCAGCATTTT
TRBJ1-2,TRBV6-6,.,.,CACRLLREIGYTF,TGTGCCTGCCGACTCCTGCGCGAGATAGGCTACACCTTC
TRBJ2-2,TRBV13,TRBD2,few,CASSLRGGQDTGELFF,TGTGCCAGCAGCTTACGGGGGGGCCAGGACACCGGGGAGCTGTTTTTT
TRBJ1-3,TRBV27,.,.,CASSPPTGPSGNTIYF,TGTGCCAGCAGTCCCCCTACGGGGCCCTCTGGAAACACCATATATTTT
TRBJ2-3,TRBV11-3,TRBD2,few,CASSFSSGLDTQYF,TGTGCCAGCAGCTTCTCTAGCGGGTTAGATACGCAGTATTTT
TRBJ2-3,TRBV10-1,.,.,CASSESIGISTDTQYF,TGCGCCAGCAGTGAGTCAATAGGGATTAGCACAGATACGCAGTATTTT
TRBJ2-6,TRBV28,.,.,CASSLPVWASGANVLTF,TGTGCCAGCAGCCTCCCGGTGTGGGCGTCGGGGGCCAACGTCCTGACTTTC
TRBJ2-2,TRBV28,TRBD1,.,CASKPVDRGVTGELFF,TGTGCCAGCAAACCCGTGGACAGGGGCGTCACCGGGGAGCTGTTTTTT